This T cell receptor (beta chain) was profiled in a study of T-cell reconstitution after alpha-beta-depleted transplantation in children. Germline trimming cut 7 bases from V and 0 bases from J; bases unmatched to any gene: 13. CDR1 is MNHEY and CDR2 is SMNVEV in the germline V gene (reference sequence). The length of the CDR3 is 19 residues. Unique molecular identifiers were incorporated into the prepared TCRbeta library. TCRdb reprocessed the PCR reads with MiXCR, giving one entry per CDR3 protein. The top ten clones hold around 2.3% of a sample with some 520,000 distinct CDR3 sequences, approximately 32% of them seen once.

The chain recombines TRBV27 with TRBJ2-1; 12 bases agree with TRBD2. The starting material was PBMCs from the stem cell graft donor, obtained from the stem cell graft. This receptor was taken from a human donor who donated a stem cell graft to a child with aplastic anemia. CDR3 residues: CASKPPGLAGMSSYNEQFF. DNA for the CDR3: TGTGCCAGCAAACCACCGGGACTAGCGGGTATGAGCTCCTACAATGAGCAGTTCTTC.